This passage covers 8 T cell receptor beta chains from one sample sequenced in a study of monozygotic twins with inflammatory bowel disease. TCRdb reanalyzed the 5' RACE reads, giving one entry per CDR3 protein sequence and no DNA. The table for this sample gives just over 300,000 distinct CDR3 sequences. Material: blood. The receptors originated from a human donor with ulcerative colitis or Crohn's disease, or a healthy co-twin of an affected twin (not recorded which).

This chain connects TRBV6-5 to TRBJ1-2. The CDR3 loop spans 16 amino acids. CDR1 and CDR2 from the germline V gene are MNHEY and SVGAGI. Here the CDR3 reads CASSSSQGPANYGYTF.

The chain couples TRBV12-3 or TRBV12-4 to TRBJ2-2; the D call of TRBD1 rests on TCRdb alone, since no DNA is present to check it. The CDR3 contains 14 residues. CDR3 amino acids: CASRPSEGAGELFF.

The J gene is TRBJ2-3, the V gene TRBV18; with no DNA, the TCRdb D assignment of TRBD1 cannot be verified. This CDR3 has 15 amino acids. Germline V gene sequence: CDR1 KGHSH, CDR2 LQKENI. CDR3 amino acids: CASSRGGSSTDTQYF.

The chain has TRBV29-1 and TRBJ1-5; TCRdb returns TRBD1, unconfirmable since there is no DNA. Germline values: CDR1 SQVTM, CDR2 ANQGSEA. This CDR3 has 13 residues. The CDR3 sequence is CSVGGTSNQPQHF.

V usage is TRBV29-1 and J usage is TRBJ2-2; as DNA is missing, the TRBD2 call by TCRdb cannot be tested. CDR3 length equals 18 residues. Germline V gene data show CDR1 as SQVTM and CDR2 as ANQGSEA. The CDR3 loop reads CSVERFVSSGRSTGELFF.

This chain links TRBV6-5 with TRBJ2-7; TCRdb designates TRBD1, a call that cannot be tested without DNA. The CDR3 totals 17 residues. Per germline, CDR1 MNHEY and CDR2 SVGAGI. The CDR3 region is CASSSFRGTGLSYEQYF.

This rearrangement joins TRBV6-5 to TRBJ1-1. Germline CDR1 MNHEY, CDR2 SVGAGI. This CDR3 region has 13 residues. The CDR3 region is CASRPVSNTEAFF.

The rearrangement links TRBV7-7 to TRBJ2-5; TCRdb returns TRBD1, unconfirmable since there is no DNA. CDR1 is SSHAT and CDR2 is FNYEAQ in the germline V gene (reference sequence). CDR3 length: 15 residues. CDR3 protein: CASSLWTGFVETQYF.